The 16 T cell receptor beta chains reported below all come from one sample, sequenced in a study of T cells after yellow fever vaccination. TCRdb reanalysed the 5' RACE reads using MiXCR and keeps one entry per CDR3 protein. The table includes roughly 94,000 distinct CDR3 sequences, 8% to 10% detected once. Sequenced material: CD8+ T cells not binding an NS4B(214-222) dextramer, sorted from PBMCs, taken roughly 14 days after the first yellow fever vaccination. These receptors all stem from a man aged 18 to 29 who received the YFV17D yellow fever vaccine.

This clonotype was counted a few times. This chain connects TRBV21-1 to TRBJ2-3; the D segment call TRBD2 is taken from the table without a DNA check. TRBV21-1 is a listed pseudogene. The CDR3 totals 16 residues. The CDR3 sequence: CASSKDPRLPTDTQYF. CDR3 sequence (DNA): TGTGCCAGCAGCAAAGACCCTCGTTTACCCACAGATACGCAGTATTTT.

The chain recombines TRBV10-3 with TRBJ2-7, with 10 bases that match TRBD1. The CDR3 has 17 amino acids. Germline V CDR1 and CDR2: ENHRY, SYGVKD. Trimming cost V 2 bases and J 3 bases; bases outside gene matches: 10. The CDR3 region has the DNA TGTGCCATCAGTGAGGCCGGGGGGACAGGGGTAAACTACGAGCAGTACTTC. As protein: CAISEAGGTGVNYEQYF.

The gene calls are TRBV5-6 and TRBJ1-1; unclear D gene. This CDR3 is built from 15 residues. In germline, CDR1 is SGHDT, CDR2 YYEEEE. Trimming took off 0 bases at V and 2 bases at J, with 11 bases between the two ends. The CDR3 region has the DNA TGTGCCAGCAGCTTGGCAGCTCAGGTTAACACTGAAGCTTTCTTT. This translates into CASSLAAQVNTEAFF.

This clonotype came up a few times. J is TRBJ1-3 and V is TRBV28, with 7 bases aligning to TRBD1. V lost 3 bases and J lost 0; bases outside the gene matches: 14. The CDR3 has 19 amino acids. The germline gives CDR1 MDHEN, CDR2 SYDVKM. This chain's CDR3 is CASSFIAGTVTNSGNTIYF. CDR3 sequence (DNA): TGTGCCAGCAGTTTCATTGCTGGGACAGTCACTAACTCTGGAAACACCATATATTTT.

The chain uses TRBV15 and TRBJ1-5; TRBD1 agrees at 10 bases. This CDR3 has 16 amino acids. V shed 5 bases and J 9 bases; nucleotides not matched to a gene: 13. The germline V gene encodes CDR1 LNHNV and CDR2 YYDKDF (reference sequence). This CDR3 reads CATSPGYGQGVGPQHF. The CDR3 DNA sequence: TGTGCCACCAGCCCCGGTTACGGACAGGGGGTAGGGCCCCAGCATTTT.

DNA of the CDR3: TGTGCCAGCAGGGAAGCTATATGGAAGGGCAATCAGCCCCAGCATTTT. This codes for CASREAIWKGNQPQHF. The chain has TRBV12-3 or TRBV12-4 and TRBJ1-5; unclear D gene. CDR3 size: 16 residues. V was cut by 6 bases and J by 2 bases, with 17 bases left in between.

This clonotype was detected only a few times. Relative to the germline gene, one junction end is altered; a read error may explain this. J is TRBJ2-7 and V is TRBV12-3 or TRBV12-4; 7 positions agree with TRBD2. The CDR3 runs 15 residues. CDR3 region: CASSPSIAGSHEQYF. The CDR3 DNA follows: TGTGCCAGCAGTCCCTCCATAGCGGGCTCCCACGAGCAGTACTTC.

This clonotype was seen a few times. The V and J genes are TRBV19 and TRBJ1-1, with D unclear. Trimming shortened V by 3 bases and J by 8 bases, and 10 bases separated the two germline ends. Germline V gives CDR1 LNHDA, CDR2 SQIVND (reference sequence). The CDR3 totals 12 residues. The CDR3 is CASSMGLPEAFF. As DNA, the CDR3 is TGTGCCAGTAGTATGGGTCTACCGGAAGCTTTCTTT. The full variable domain, completed using reference TRBV19 and TRBJ1-1, is DGGITQSPKYLFRKEGQNVTLSCEQNLNHDAMYWYRQDPGQGLRLIYYSQIVNDFQKGDIAEGYSVSREKKESFPLTVTSAQKNPTAFYLCASSMGLPEAFFGQGTRLTVV.

The rearrangement uses TRBV7-8 and TRBJ2-5; TRBD2 matches 7 bases. The CDR3 runs to 15 residues. V shed 5 bases and J 5 bases; nucleotides not matched to a gene: 11. Germline-derived CDR1 and CDR2 are SGHVS and FQNEAQ. The CDR3 coding sequence is TGTGCCAGCAGCCCTCCCATAGCGGGCGGGGAGACCCAGTACTTC. Translation: CASSPPIAGGETQYF.

The sample holds a few counts of this clonotype. The rearrangement joins TRBV24-1 to TRBJ2-2; D possibly uses TRBD1 or TRBD2 (5 bases each). V lost 4 bases to trimming and J lost 5 bases, with 16 bases between them. The CDR3 covers 16 residues. The germline V gene has CDR1 KGHDR and CDR2 SFDVKD. CDR3 region: CATSETTVRGTGELFF. The CDR3 nucleotides are TGTGCCACCAGTGAGACGACAGTGAGGGGAACCGGGGAGCTGTTTTTT.

This clonotype was seen a handful of times. The chain has TRBV6-5 and TRBJ1-1; no reliable D call. The CDR3 is 14 amino acids. Trimming removed 3 bases at V and 7 bases at J, with 15 bases between. CDR1 and CDR2 from the germline V gene are MNHEY and SVGAGI. CDR3 in DNA: TGTGCCAGCAGTTATAACGGAGGGAAAGGTGAAGCTTTCTTT. It translates to CASSYNGGKGEAFF.

This chain links TRBV6-5 with TRBJ2-7, with TRBD2 as a possible D gene (7 bases). Trimming took 4 bases from V and 0 from J, leaving 16 bases between them. Germline-derived CDR1 and CDR2 are MNHEY and SVGAGI. This CDR3 is 16 amino acids long. The CDR3 sequence is CASSWGLADPSYEQYF. The CDR3 DNA reads TGTGCCAGCAGTTGGGGGCTAGCGGACCCCTCCTACGAGCAGTACTTC.

This chain links TRBV27 with TRBJ2-1; 8 bases fit TRBD2. The CDR3 sequence is 15 residues long. After removal of 3 bases from V and 3 bases from J, the junction contained 4 bases not matched to a gene. Germline CDR1 and CDR2: MNHEY and SMNVEV (reference sequence). The CDR3 DNA follows: TGTGCCAGCAGTTTTCATAGCGGGGACTACAATGAGCAGTTCTTC. This sequence encodes CASSFHSGDYNEQFF.

Notes on this clonotype: Being one base from a much bigger clone, this may be a read error. CDR3 DNA: TGTGCCAGCCCGGGGGCCGGGGAGACCCAGTACTTC. It is translated as CASPGAGETQYF. This sequence joins TRBV12-3 or TRBV12-4 and TRBJ2-5; TRBD1 or TRBD2 may be the D gene (6 bases each). CDR3 length equals 12 residues. Trimming stripped 8 bases from V and 5 bases from J, with 12 bases between.

The chain carries TRBV6-1 and TRBJ2-3; D not resolved. Germline CDR1 reads MNHNS; CDR2 reads SASEGT. The CDR3 runs 14 residues. Deletions cut 8 bases from V and 0 bases from J, with 12 bases between. This CDR3 is CASRVWDSTDTQYF. The CDR3 nucleotides are TGTGCCAGCCGGGTGTGGGATAGCACAGATACGCAGTATTTT.

V is TRBV29-1 and J is TRBJ2-3; TRBD1 matches at 8 bases. Germline loops: CDR1 SQVTM, CDR2 ANQGSEA. The CDR3 has 16 residues. V lost 6 bases, J lost 0 bases, and 11 bases stayed unmatched. The CDR3 here is CSVVLSRDRSTDTQYF. The DNA of the CDR3 is TGCAGCGTCGTACTTTCCCGGGACAGGAGCACAGATACGCAGTATTTT.